This T cell receptor (beta chain) was captured in a study of a mutant IDH1 vaccine in newly diagnosed glioma (dated by TCRdb to the early 2020s). For the wider study: Patients received eight vaccinations in weeks 1, 3, 5, 7, 11, 15, 19 and 23, corresponding to visits V03 through V10. Vaccination started 4-6 weeks after radiotherapy alone, or was given together with temozolomide cycles in the groups whose treatment included chemotherapy. Peripheral blood was collected at six visits: V03 (baseline), V05, V07, V10, V12 and V13. Of the approximately 33 treated patients, roughly 60% were male and around 40% were female, and the mean age was about 40 years. Before enrollment, most patients had been given radiochemotherapy with temozolomide as standard therapy, while the rest had received either radiotherapy alone or temozolomide alone. For exploratory analyses, some 24 treated patients had longitudinal TCRB deep sequencing done wherever samples were available.

This specimen's time point label, interpreted: week 11, during vaccination. Each vaccine dose was 300 ug of a 20-mer mutant IDH1 peptide in Montanide, given subcutaneously with topical imiquimod. The donors had newly diagnosed IDH1-mutant astrocytomas of WHO grade 3 or 4 that showed loss of nuclear ATRX. The samples were drawn from NOA16, a multicentre, single-arm, open-label phase I trial in Germany that tested a mutant IDH1 peptide vaccine in humans for the first time. The DNeasy Blood and Tissue Kit was used to extract genomic DNA from EDTA blood for TCRB sequencing. The library was prepared using the immunoSEQ multiplex PCR assay. Rearranged TCR beta chain sequences were amplified using the hsTCRB Kit according to the manufacturer's protocol. An Illumina MiSeq was used to sequence the TCRB libraries. The authors' analysis ran thus. The proprietary platform of the kit vendor was used for demultiplexing, trimming and gene mapping. The source is immuneACCESS, and TCRdb retained only in-frame sequences with V and J called. Part of the clones is not carried over; for the studies checked, unresolved V genes explain less than half of this, and the remainder is unexplained. V, J and clone size reflect that table, while D and trimming were determined from the DNA. The sample table lists about 25,000 clones, 60% to 75% of them with a count of one. 9.5% to 12% of the sample goes to the ten largest clones.

This clone was detected only a few times. Its antigen is still unknown. Base-call qualities are not available, and no considerably larger clone is one nucleotide away. CDR1 and CDR2, per the germline V gene, are SGHRS and YFSETQ. The CDR3 goes from the cysteine to the phenylalanine over 15 residues. Of all the DNA, just the CDR3 is kept, 45 bases in frame from base 1. Trimming leaves V shorter by 4 bases and J shorter by 0 bases, with the junction holding 5 bases beyond the gene matches. The investigation overall reported the following: Across multiple MHC alleles, vaccine-induced immune responses were seen in more than 90% of patients. PBMC samples for TCRB deep sequencing were selected based on availability. According to the authors, sample limitations meant that analyses of patient blood samples could not be reproduced. Pseudoprogression appeared unrelated to alterations in the top peripheral T cell clonotypes detected by TCRB sequencing.

The sequence was obtained from a man between 18 and 29 years old with glioma. Some clones in this sample may be carry-over from other donors' samples. Rearrangement joined TRBV5-1 to TRBJ1-1, and TRBD1 aligns with 8 junction nucleotides. Here the sequenced sample was peripheral blood mononuclear cells (PBMCs), taken from a glioma patient whose treatment included an IDH1 peptide vaccine. The CDR3 here reads CASSRTTGVNTEAFF. In nucleotide form, the sequence is TGCGCCAGCAGCAGAACGACAGGGGTGAACACTGAAGCTTTCTTT.